A single sample gave rise to the 25 T cell receptor beta chains below, sequenced in a study of shared clonotypes between healthy human individuals. The table came from immunoSEQ multiplex PCR; TCRdb's copy has only in-frame clones and leaves some out. This table holds about 770,000 clones, about two thirds found once. Sequencing input: memory CD4+ T cells sorted from blood. Noted subset: CD45RA-negative fraction. The receptors come from a woman aged 25 to 45 in good health.

This clone appeared a single time. The gene calls are TRBV9 and TRBJ2-3; TRBD2 matches at 12 bases. With V trimmed by 4 bases and J by 3 bases, 6 bases remained unmatched. Germline-derived CDR1 and CDR2 are SGDLS and YYNGEE. This CDR3 is built from 16 residues. CDR3 amino acids: CASSPRTSGKTDTQYF. The CDR3 DNA reads as TGTGCCAGCAGCCCCCGGACTAGCGGGAAAACAGATACGCAGTATTTT.

This clone was seen at least ten times. The chain joins TRBV6-6 to TRBJ1-1; 10 bases map to TRBD1. V was clipped by 6 bases and J by 5 bases; unmatched bases: 6. From germline, CDR1 is MNHNY and CDR2 SVGAGI (reference sequence). The CDR3 is 14 amino acids. The CDR3 here is CASRSRTGGTEAFF. The CDR3 DNA reads as TGTGCCAGCAGATCCAGGACAGGGGGAACTGAAGCTTTCTTT.

The CDR3 DNA reads as TGTGCCAGCAGCTTAGTATCCCCCCAGCATTTT. Encoded protein: CASSLVSPQHF. The chain has TRBV11-2 and TRBJ1-5; D unclear. The CDR3 is 11 residues long. CDR1 and CDR2 from the germline V gene are SGHAT and FQNNGV. Trimming stripped 1 base from V and 10 bases from J, with 5 bases between.

Concerning this clone itself: The junction differs from germline at one of its ends, possibly a read error. In DNA form, the CDR3 reads TGTGCCAGCAGCTTGCTCATTTCCGGGAAGGGGGTCTTC. Translation gives CASSLLISGKGVF. The chain couples TRBV5-4 to TRBJ2-1, with a weak D call TRBD1 (6 bases). The CDR3 is 13 amino acids. The germline V gene has CDR1 SGHNT and CDR2 YYREEE (reference sequence).

The chain joins TRBV5-1 to TRBJ1-2, with D unresolved. CDR1 is SGHRS, CDR2 YFSETQ, per germline. Trimming shortened V by 3 bases and J by 8 bases, and 20 bases separated the two germline ends. CDR3 size: 15 residues. CDR3 in DNA: TGCGCCAGCAGCTCTTCGGGTGCGGGATCGGACGGCTACACCTTC. Translating gives CASSSSGAGSDGYTF.

The chain combines TRBV6-1 with TRBJ1-6; TRBD1 matches at 8 bases. The J segment lost 10 bases and the V segment lost 6 bases, leaving 8 bases of the junction unmatched. This CDR3 has 14 residues. Germline V lookup: CDR1 MNHNS, CDR2 SASEGT. The CDR3 reads CASSLTGGGSPLHF. Here the CDR3 DNA reads TGTGCCAGCAGCCTTACAGGGGGAGGATCACCCCTCCACTTT.

The V gene is TRBV28, the J gene TRBJ1-2; D not resolved. The CDR3 length is 12 residues. In germline, CDR1 is MDHEN, CDR2 SYDVKM. V was pared by 6 bases and J by 4 bases, with 9 bases between. The CDR3, as DNA: TGTGCCAGCAGGTCAGGTGGCTATGGCTACACCTTC. As protein: CASRSGGYGYTF.

This clone was counted at least ten times. The rearrangement joins TRBV7-9 to TRBJ2-2; D call uncertain. CDR1 SEHNR and CDR2 FQNEAQ come from the germline V gene (reference sequence). Trimming removed 10 bases at V and 0 bases at J, with 12 bases between. The CDR3 extends over 14 amino acids. The CDR3: CATRPTTNTGELFF. CDR3 bases: TGTGCCACCCGACCCACTACGAACACCGGGGAGCTGTTTTTT.

The table lists this clone with a few counts. The CDR3 bases are TGCGCCAGCAGCTTGGCCTGGGACAGGGAAGAGACCCAGTACTTC. This translates into CASSLAWDREETQYF. V gene TRBV5-1 combines with J gene TRBJ2-5, with TRBD1 matching 9 bases. Germline loops: CDR1 SGHRS, CDR2 YFSETQ. The CDR3 covers 15 residues. Trimming at V came to 0 bases and at J to 3 bases, leaving 3 bases not matched to a gene.

The V and J genes are TRBV13 and TRBJ2-6; the D gene is possibly TRBD2 (5 bases). V was trimmed by 4 bases and J by 4 bases, leaving 11 bases between them. Germline-derived CDR1 and CDR2 are PRHDT and FYEKMQ (reference sequence). The CDR3 sequence is 15 residues long. The CDR3 DNA reads TGTGCCAGCAGCTCGGGGAGTCCCGGGGCCAACGTCCTGACTTTC. Translated, it gives CASSSGSPGANVLTF.

The chain joins TRBV5-1 to TRBJ1-2; 8 bases fit TRBD1. The ends lost 3 bases at V and 4 bases at J; junction bases unmatched: 8. From germline, CDR1 is SGHRS and CDR2 YFSETQ. The CDR3 contains 15 residues. For the CDR3, the DNA is TGCGCCAGCAGCTCCTCTTCCGGGACAGGCTATGGCTACACCTTC. Translated, it gives CASSSSSGTGYGYTF.

This chain links TRBV27 with TRBJ2-5; unclear D gene. This CDR3 region has 14 residues. Trimming removed 5 bases from V and 2 bases from J, with 12 bases in between. Germline CDR1 is MNHEY and CDR2 is SMNVEV (reference sequence). The CDR3 region is CASSPWVGQETQYF. In nucleotides, the CDR3 is TGTGCCAGCAGTCCCTGGGTGGGACAAGAGACCCAGTACTTC.

In the case of this clone: The sample holds other DNA sequences that translate to the same CDR3. This chain uses TRBV27 with TRBJ2-5; 13 bases line up with TRBD2. Germline trimming cut 5 bases from V and 5 bases from J; bases unmatched to any gene: 5. Germline-derived CDR1 and CDR2 are MNHEY and SMNVEV (reference sequence). The CDR3 runs 15 residues. CDR3 DNA sequence: TGTGCCAGCAGTGCACTAGCGGGAGGGCCTGAGACCCAGTACTTC. It is translated as CASSALAGGPETQYF.

This rearrangement joins TRBV29-1 to TRBJ2-7; no clear D gene. CDR3 length equals 12 residues. Germline CDR1 is SQVTM and CDR2 is ANQGSEA. The V and J ends lost 6 bases and 2 bases respectively, with 11 bases between them. CDR3 coding DNA: TGCAGCGTCGAAACAGAGCCCTACGAGCAGTACTTC. Its protein is CSVETEPYEQYF.

The J gene is TRBJ2-1, the V gene TRBV4-1; D ambiguous. This CDR3 has 13 amino acids. Germline CDR1 MGHRA, CDR2 YSYEKL. V was clipped by 1 base and J by 7 bases, with 8 bases between them. The CDR3 sequence: CASSQVWANEQFF. In nucleotides, the CDR3 is TGCGCCAGCAGCCAAGTTTGGGCTAATGAGCAGTTCTTC.

J is TRBJ1-3 and V is TRBV11-2; weak D call: TRBD1 (6 bases). V lost 4 bases to trimming and J lost 4 bases, with 11 bases between them. The CDR3 is 14 amino acids. Germline-derived CDR1 and CDR2 are SGHAT and FQNNGV. DNA for the CDR3: TGTGCCAGCAGCTCAGGGGTGGCGGGAAACACCATATATTTT. Its translation: CASSSGVAGNTIYF.

This clone appeared a single time. The rearrangement links TRBV29-1 to TRBJ2-5; D perhaps matches TRBD2 (7 bases). V was cut by 7 bases and J by 4 bases, with 19 bases left in between. Per the germline V gene, CDR1 is SQVTM and CDR2 is ANQGSEA. The CDR3 is made up of 14 amino acids. The CDR3 DNA is TGCAGCGGGGGGGGCGGGGAAGCGGGAGAGACCCAGTACTTC. It encodes CSGGGGEAGETQYF.

The gene calls are TRBV4-2 and TRBJ2-5, with 9 bases matching TRBD2. Trimming removed 1 base from V and 4 bases from J; junction bases left unmatched: 4. The germline V gene encodes CDR1 LGHNA and CDR2 YNFKEQ. This CDR3 region has 15 residues. In DNA form, the CDR3 reads TGTGCCAGCAGCCAAGTCGCGGGAGGGTCAGAGACCCAGTACTTC. Translating it yields CASSQVAGGSETQYF.

The chain carries TRBV19 and TRBJ2-3; TRBD1 matches at 7 bases. From germline, CDR1 is LNHDA and CDR2 SQIVND (reference sequence). V shed 6 bases and J 6 bases; nucleotides not matched to a gene: 12. This CDR3 comprises 15 residues. Here the CDR3 reads CASSPKGAGPDTQYF. CDR3 in DNA: TGTGCCAGTAGCCCCAAGGGGGCAGGCCCGGATACGCAGTATTTT.

On this clone itself: This specimen includes other DNA sequences encoding the same CDR3. The rearrangement uses TRBV5-1 and TRBJ2-7, with TRBD1 identical over 9 bases. This CDR3 comprises 14 residues. V trimming: 3 bases; J trimming: 4 bases; junction bases outside the gene matches: 5. Germline V gene lookup returns CDR1 SGHRS and CDR2 YFSETQ. The CDR3 DNA reads as TGCGCCAGCAGCTCAGGGGACAGGGCGTACGAGCAGTACTTC. Translating it yields CASSSGDRAYEQYF.

V is TRBV4-2 and J is TRBJ2-3; TRBD1 might be the D (5 bases). Germline CDR1 and CDR2: LGHNA and YNFKEQ. The CDR3 runs 14 residues. V lost 8 bases and J lost 2, with 14 bases in between. CDR3 amino acids: CASRPTEITDTQYF. In DNA form, the CDR3 reads TGTGCCAGCCGGCCGACAGAAATCACAGATACGCAGTATTTT.

DNA for the CDR3: TGCGCCAGCAGCCAAGGCTTGGGACTAGCGGACCAGCGGGAGACCCAGTACTTC. Translation: CASSQGLGLADQRETQYF. The V call is TRBV4-1, the J call TRBJ2-5; TRBD2 matches 11 bases. With 1 base clipped from V and 5 bases from J, the junction kept 12 bases outside the gene matches. Germline-derived CDR1 and CDR2 are MGHRA and YSYEKL. CDR3 length: 18 residues.

The V gene is TRBV5-5, the J gene TRBJ1-5; TRBD1 is a possible D gene (6 bases). Germline V gene data show CDR1 as SGHKS and CDR2 as YYEKEE (reference sequence). Trimming left V 0 bases short and J 6 bases short, with 13 bases between. The CDR3 consists of 15 residues. The CDR3 is CASSLGQGNVQPQHF. The CDR3 DNA reads TGTGCCAGCAGCTTGGGGCAGGGGAATGTTCAGCCCCAGCATTTT.

With respect to this clone: Distinct nucleotide sequences in the sample also encode this CDR3. This chain joins TRBV2 and TRBJ1-2, with D perhaps matching TRBD1 (5 bases). The CDR3 runs 14 residues. Per the germline V gene, CDR1 is SNHLY and CDR2 is FYNNEI. Between the trimmed V and J ends, which lost 0 bases and 0 bases, there was a span of 5 bases. The CDR3 loop reads CASSEAGANYGYTF. The CDR3 coding sequence is TGTGCCAGCAGTGAAGCGGGGGCTAACTATGGCTACACCTTC.

V gene TRBV28 combines with J gene TRBJ1-2; 8 nucleotides align to TRBD1. This CDR3 is 15 amino acids long. Losses at the gene ends were 8 bases for V and 4 bases for J; bases not matched to a gene: 12. Germline CDR1 reads MDHEN; CDR2 reads SYDVKM. CDR3 residues: CASRRQGTAFYGYTF. The CDR3 region has the DNA TGTGCCAGCCGCCGACAGGGGACGGCTTTCTATGGCTACACCTTC.